These 23 T cell receptor beta chains were all obtained from the same sample, sequenced in a study of CD8 T cells in ankylosing spondylitis. TCRdb passed the 5' RACE reads through MiXCR, listing each CDR3 protein once. The sample records some 63,000 distinct CDR3 sequences, more than 5.5% being singletons. Sequenced input: synovial fluid, either unsorted or a sorted T cell fraction (not recorded which). The receptor set was obtained from a male donor with ankylosing spondylitis.

For this clonotype: This may be a read error: a much more frequent sequence differs by one nucleotide. The chain recombines TRBV29-1 with TRBJ2-6; D may be TRBD1 (5 bases). The CDR3 has 14 residues. CDR1 is SQVTM and CDR2 is ANQGSEA in the germline V gene. The CDR3 loop is CSVAGISGANVLAF. The DNA of the CDR3 is TGCAGCGTCGCCGGCATATCTGGGGCCAACGTCCTGGCTTTC.

This clonotype was seen more than once but under ten times. The chain couples TRBV7-2 to TRBJ2-1; no definite D call. CDR1 is SGHTA, CDR2 FQGNSA, per germline. V was trimmed by 5 bases and J by 10 bases, leaving 15 bases between them. This CDR3 region has 13 residues. The CDR3 loop is CASSPRLRSEQFF. CDR3 coding DNA: TGTGCCAGCAGCCCACGATTAAGGTCCGAGCAGTTCTTC. The full variable domain, completed using reference TRBV7-2 and TRBJ2-1, is GAGVSQSPSNKVTEKGKDVELRCDPISGHTALYWYRQSLGQGLEFLIYFQGNSAPDKSGLPSDRFSAERTGGSVSTLTIQRTQQEDSAVYLCASSPRLRSEQFFGPGTRLTVL.

This clonotype turned up a few times. The V gene is TRBV3-1, the J gene TRBJ2-3, with 7 bases aligning to TRBD2. Trimming took 0 bases from V and 11 from J; bases not matched to a gene: 5. There are 13 residues in the CDR3. Germline V gives CDR1 LGHDT, CDR2 YNNKEL (reference sequence). The CDR3 sequence is CASSQDSGMRQYF. Written as DNA, the CDR3 is TGTGCCAGCAGCCAAGACAGCGGGATGAGGCAGTATTTT.

The rearrangement links TRBV28 to TRBJ1-1; 7 positions agree with TRBD1. This CDR3 is built from 15 residues. The germline CDR1 and CDR2 sequences are MDHEN and SYDVKM. Trimming cost V 7 bases and J 1 base; bases outside gene matches: 9. The CDR3 nucleotides are TGTGCCAGCACCTGGGTGGCAGGGGGGAACACTGAAGCTTTCTTT. Encoded protein: CASTWVAGGNTEAFF.

In this sample, this clonotype is medium-sized. The gene calls are TRBV12-3 or TRBV12-4 and TRBJ2-2; D is perhaps TRBD1 (7 bases). The CDR3 contains 13 residues. Trimming stripped 11 bases from V and 1 base from J, with 11 bases between. The CDR3 is CACQGGNTGELFF. In DNA, the CDR3 is TGTGCCTGCCAGGGGGGGAACACCGGGGAGCTGTTTTTT.

This clonotype was seen more than once but under ten times. The chain carries TRBV19 and TRBJ2-7; 10 nucleotides match TRBD1. The ends lost 3 bases at V and 5 bases at J; junction bases unmatched: 4. The CDR3 is made up of 14 amino acids. Germline loops: CDR1 LNHDA, CDR2 SQIVND (reference sequence). CDR3 residues: CASSIATGGDEQYF. CDR3 DNA sequence: TGTGCCAGTAGTATCGCGACAGGGGGCGACGAGCAGTACTTC.

This clonotype was counted many times. V is TRBV20-1 and J is TRBJ2-7; the D is unclear. The ends were cut back, 3 bases at V and 5 bases at J, with 14 bases in the middle. This CDR3 is built from 13 residues. CDR1 DFQATT and CDR2 SNEGSKA come from the germline V gene (reference sequence). The CDR3 bases are TGCAGTGCTAGTCCCTCCATACCGAACGAGCAGTACTTC. Its protein product is CSASPSIPNEQYF.

The table lists this clonotype with many counts. The chain combines TRBV3-1 with TRBJ2-1; the match to TRBD1 covers 8 bases. CDR1 LGHDT and CDR2 YNNKEL come from the germline V gene (reference sequence). CDR3 length: 15 amino acids. The V segment lost 4 bases and the J segment 5 bases; nucleotides outside the gene matches: 7. The CDR3 sequence is CASSRDRGPHNEQFF. The CDR3 DNA is TGTGCCAGCAGCCGTGACAGGGGACCCCACAATGAGCAGTTCTTC.

This clonotype appeared many times. The V and J genes are TRBV10-3 and TRBJ2-5, with TRBD1 matching 8 bases. Germline assignment: CDR1 ENHRY and CDR2 SYGVKD. This CDR3 has 14 residues. The trim removed 6 bases at V and 0 bases at J, leaving 3 bases unmatched. CDR3 DNA sequence: TGTGCCATCAGGGGGACAGGTCACCAAGAGACCCAGTACTTC. Amino acid sequence: CAIRGTGHQETQYF.

This clonotype showed up many times. V usage is TRBV5-1 and J usage is TRBJ1-1, with D unresolved. This CDR3 comprises 12 residues. The ends were cut back, 7 bases at V and 4 bases at J, with 11 bases in the middle. CDR1 is SGHRS, CDR2 YFSETQ, per germline. The CDR3 loop is CASRMETTEAFF. The CDR3 DNA reads TGCGCCAGCCGTATGGAGACCACTGAAGCTTTCTTT.

This clonotype appeared many times. V is TRBV28 and J is TRBJ2-5; TRBD1 matches 8 bases. The CDR3 consists of 12 residues. Germline V gene sequence: CDR1 MDHEN, CDR2 SYDVKM. V was clipped by 7 bases and J by 3 bases; unmatched bases: 1. CDR3 bases: TGTGCCAGCACGACAGGGGAAGAGACCCAGTACTTC. Translated, it gives CASTTGEETQYF.

This clonotype was counted between two and nine times. The J gene is TRBJ1-5, the V gene TRBV20-1; D possibly corresponds to TRBD1 (5 bases). Germline CDR1 DFQATT, CDR2 SNEGSKA (reference sequence). The ends were cut back, 1 base at V and 6 bases at J, with 22 bases in the middle. CDR3 length equals 17 residues. The CDR3 DNA reads TGCAGTGCTAGAGCCTGGGGGTTACAGAGCGTCATTCAGCCCCAGCATTTT. As protein: CSARAWGLQSVIQPQHF.

This chain connects TRBV11-2 to TRBJ2-7; weak D call: TRBD1 (5 bases). The CDR3 spans 15 residues. Trimming left V 3 bases short and J 6 bases short, with 18 bases between. Germline V gene data show CDR1 as SGHAT and CDR2 as FQNNGV. The CDR3 sequence: CASSLVSGPSGEQYF. CDR3 nucleotides: TGTGCCAGCAGCTTGGTCTCAGGGCCATCTGGCGAGCAGTACTTC.

Many counts were recorded for this clonotype. The genes are TRBV28 and TRBJ2-7, with D possibly TRBD1 on 8 matching bases. Germline lookup yields CDR1 MDHEN and CDR2 SYDVKM. The CDR3 has 13 residues. The V and J ends lost 6 bases and 2 bases respectively, with 11 bases between them. The chain's CDR3 is CASRQGGAYEQYF. The CDR3 DNA follows: TGTGCCAGCAGACAGGGGGGGGCCTACGAGCAGTACTTC.

This chain joins TRBV3-1 and TRBJ2-1; TRBD2 agrees at 14 bases. Trimming removed 3 bases from V and 12 bases from J; junction bases left unmatched: 10. The CDR3 contains 16 residues. The germline gives CDR1 LGHDT, CDR2 YNNKEL (reference sequence). DNA for the CDR3: TGTGCCAGCAGCCAGACGACTAGCGGGAGGGCCGTTGGGCAGTTCTTC. Its protein is CASSQTTSGRAVGQFF.

The chain uses TRBV20-1 and TRBJ2-7, with a possible D match to TRBD1 (6 bases). Trimming left V 2 bases short and J 4 bases short, with 24 bases between. Germline-derived CDR1 and CDR2 are DFQATT and SNEGSKA (reference sequence). The CDR3 loop spans 17 amino acids. Here the CDR3 DNA reads TGCAGTGCTAGATACGAGGTGGGACACCGCAGGGCATACGAGCAGTACTTC. It is translated as CSARYEVGHRRAYEQYF.

This clonotype was seen repeatedly, ten times or more. The gene calls are TRBV29-1 and TRBJ2-1, with D hard to call. This CDR3 contains 10 residues. The germline V gene encodes CDR1 SQVTM and CDR2 ANQGSEA. V gave up 6 bases and J gave up 10 bases, with 10 bases separating them. The CDR3 coding sequence is TGCAGCGTAGGGATCGAAGAGCAGTTCTTC. It codes for CSVGIEEQFF.

The chain carries TRBV6-5 and TRBJ1-1; no firm D call. Trimming pared 3 bases from V and 8 bases from J, leaving 19 bases between. CDR3 length: 15 amino acids. CDR1 and CDR2 (germline): MNHEY, SVGAGI. The DNA of the CDR3 is TGTGCCAGCAGTTATTCTTTTGATATATCCCTCGAAGCTTTCTTT. The encoded protein is CASSYSFDISLEAFF.

This clonotype was counted many times. The chain couples TRBV7-2 to TRBJ2-3; TRBD2 agrees at 11 bases. The V gene's germline CDR1 is SGHTA and CDR2 FQGNSA. The CDR3 has 16 residues. J was trimmed by 0 bases and V by 5 bases; bases with no gene match: 4. CDR3 sequence: CASSPIAGGSTDTQYF. CDR3 DNA: TGTGCCAGCAGCCCAATAGCGGGAGGGAGCACAGATACGCAGTATTTT.

The sample holds many counts of this clonotype. The V and J genes are TRBV6-1 and TRBJ2-2; D gene uncertain. Germline CDR1 and CDR2: MNHNS and SASEGT. The CDR3 is 15 residues long. Trimming took off 5 bases at V and 0 bases at J, with 10 bases between the two ends. CDR3 loop: CASSLRAANTGELFF. CDR3 nucleotide sequence: TGTGCCAGCAGTCTCCGCGCAGCGAACACCGGGGAGCTGTTTTTT.

Many counts were recorded for this clonotype. The chain has TRBV4-2 and TRBJ2-7, with 7 bases lining up with TRBD2. This CDR3 has 19 residues. From germline, CDR1 is LGHNA and CDR2 YNFKEQ. J gave up 1 base and V 0 bases, and 15 bases lay outside the gene matches. CDR3 DNA sequence: TGTGCCAGCAGCCAAGAGGGGGGGAGCGGGCCCCATTTGTCCTACGAGCAGTACTTC. Amino acid sequence: CASSQEGGSGPHLSYEQYF.

This clonotype was seen repeatedly, ten times or more. The DNA of the CDR3 is TGTGCCAGCTCTCCCCCCCCCGGGTTGCCCTACGAGCAGTACTTC. Amino acid sequence: CASSPPPGLPYEQYF. V usage is TRBV18 and J usage is TRBJ2-7, with D unresolved. With 6 bases removed from V and 2 bases from J, the gap between germline ends came to 17 bases. Germline values: CDR1 KGHSH, CDR2 LQKENI. This CDR3 contains 15 residues.

V and J are TRBV7-6 and TRBJ2-1; 9 nucleotides match TRBD2. The CDR3 is 16 amino acids. V shed 1 base, J shed 4 bases, and the junction held 5 bases outside the gene matches. Germline CDR1 reads SGHVS; CDR2 reads FNYEAQ. This CDR3 reads CASSLVAGGRYNEQFF. Written as DNA, the CDR3 is TGTGCCAGCAGCTTAGTGGCGGGAGGGCGTTACAATGAGCAGTTCTTC.